This record covers a single TCR beta chain. This CDR3 region has 15 residues. Germline V gene lookup returns CDR1 MNHEY and CDR2 SVGAGI. V shed 2 bases and J shed 0 bases, with 8 bases lying between them. The data were taken from a study of blood T cell repertoires in COVID-19. Study-wide context: Donors in the United States, Italy and Spain gave samples during acute or convalescent COVID-19. T cells, B-cell-depleted T cells, or PBMCs provided the cDNA or gDNA that served as material.

Produced via immunoSEQ multiplex PCR; TCRdb's table is partial and in-frame only. The table has roughly 90,000 clones, approximately 83% seen once. The receptor comes from a woman older than 75 with active or convalescent COVID-19. Sequencing was performed on peripheral blood. This chain uses TRBV6-5 with TRBJ1-3, with D hard to call. The CDR3 is CASSYDTSSGNTIYF. Here the CDR3 DNA reads TGTGCCAGCAGTTACGACACGAGCTCTGGAAACACCATATATTTT.